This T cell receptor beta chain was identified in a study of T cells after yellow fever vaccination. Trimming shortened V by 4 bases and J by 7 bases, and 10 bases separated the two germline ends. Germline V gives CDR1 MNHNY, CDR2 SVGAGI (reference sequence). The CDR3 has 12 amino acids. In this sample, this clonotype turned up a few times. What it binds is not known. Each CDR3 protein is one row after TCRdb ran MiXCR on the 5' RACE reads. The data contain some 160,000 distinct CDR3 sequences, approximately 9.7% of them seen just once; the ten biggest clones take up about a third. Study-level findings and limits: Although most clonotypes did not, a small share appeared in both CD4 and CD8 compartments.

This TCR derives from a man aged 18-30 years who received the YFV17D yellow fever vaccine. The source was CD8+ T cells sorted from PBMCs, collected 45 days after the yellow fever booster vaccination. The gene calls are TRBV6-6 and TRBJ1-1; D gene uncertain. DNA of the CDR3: TGTGCCAGCAGTTCCGGGAGGATTGAAGCTTTCTTT. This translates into CASSSGRIEAFF.